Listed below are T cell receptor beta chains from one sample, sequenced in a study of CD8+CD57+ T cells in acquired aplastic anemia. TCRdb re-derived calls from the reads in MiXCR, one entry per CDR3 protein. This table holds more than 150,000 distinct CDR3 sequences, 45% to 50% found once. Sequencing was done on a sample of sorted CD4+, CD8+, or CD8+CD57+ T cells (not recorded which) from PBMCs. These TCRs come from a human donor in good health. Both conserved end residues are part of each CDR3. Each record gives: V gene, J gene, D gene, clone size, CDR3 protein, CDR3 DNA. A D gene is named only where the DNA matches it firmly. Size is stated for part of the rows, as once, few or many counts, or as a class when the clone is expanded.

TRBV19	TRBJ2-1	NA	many	CASTPPGGSQQFF	TGTGCCAGTACCCCCCCGGGGGGCTCGCAGCAGTTCTTC
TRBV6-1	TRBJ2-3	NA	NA	CASSQRLGDTQYF	TGTGCCAGCAGCCAGCGGCTAGGAGATACGCAGTATTTT
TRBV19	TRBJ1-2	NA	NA	CAAKGGATTQNYGYTF	TGTGCCGCAAAGGGAGGGGCCACCACCCAGAACTATGGCTACACCTTC
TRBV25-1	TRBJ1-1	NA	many	CASSGAGPMNTEAFF	TGTGCCAGCAGTGGGGCGGGCCCGATGAACACTGAAGCTTTCTTT
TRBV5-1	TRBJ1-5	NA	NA	CASSPQGAGNQPQHF	TGCGCCAGCAGCCCACAGGGTGCGGGCAATCAGCCCCAGCATTTT
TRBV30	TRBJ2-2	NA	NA	CAWVAGARSTGELFF	TGTGCCTGGGTCGCGGGGGCGCGTAGCACCGGGGAGCTGTTTTTT
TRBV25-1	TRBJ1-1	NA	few	CASLPYGEWTEAFF	TGTGCCAGCCTACCCTATGGGGAGTGGACTGAAGCTTTCTTT
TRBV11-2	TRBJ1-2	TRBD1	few	CASSPTGGDGDYGYTF	TGTGCCAGCAGTCCGACAGGGGGCGACGGGGACTATGGCTACACCTTC
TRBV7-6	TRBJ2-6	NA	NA	CASRKSTGANVLTF	TGTGCCAGCAGGAAATCGACTGGGGCCAACGTCCTGACTTTC
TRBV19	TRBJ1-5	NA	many	CASSRTGGSSNQPQHF	TGTGCCAGTAGTCGAACCGGGGGCAGTAGCAATCAGCCCCAGCATTTT
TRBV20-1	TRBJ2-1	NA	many	CSAAGQSSYNEQFF	TGCAGTGCGGCGGGACAGAGCTCCTACAATGAGCAGTTCTTC
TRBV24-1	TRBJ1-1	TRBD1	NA	CATRDWTGLNTEAFF	TGTGCCACCAGAGACTGGACAGGTTTGAACACTGAAGCTTTCTTT
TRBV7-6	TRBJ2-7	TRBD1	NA	CASSLATGTGGSEQYF	TGTGCCAGCAGCTTAGCGACCGGGACAGGGGGCTCCGAGCAGTACTTC
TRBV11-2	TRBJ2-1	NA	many	CASSLSRRSSYNEQFF	TGTGCCAGCAGCTTATCTCGACGGAGCTCCTACAATGAGCAGTTCTTC
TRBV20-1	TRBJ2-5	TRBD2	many	CSAPESTSGWGFETQYF	TGCAGTGCTCCGGAATCCACTAGCGGGTGGGGCTTTGAGACCCAGTACTTC
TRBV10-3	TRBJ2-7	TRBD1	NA	CAITRGRDRGPGEQYF	TGTGCCATCACCCGAGGAAGGGACAGGGGGCCAGGCGAGCAGTACTTC
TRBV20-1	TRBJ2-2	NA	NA	CSAVVGSRELFF	TGCAGTGCTGTCGTTGGGTCCAGGGAGCTGTTTTTT
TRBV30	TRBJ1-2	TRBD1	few	CAWSTTGGVGYTF	TGTGCCTGGAGTACCACAGGGGGCGTTGGCTACACCTTC
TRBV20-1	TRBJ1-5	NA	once	CSAREGNDNQPQHF	TGCAGTGCTAGAGAAGGGAATGACAATCAGCCCCAGCATTTT
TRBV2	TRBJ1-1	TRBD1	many	CASSKQGAGVTSTEAFF	TGTGCCAGCAGTAAACAGGGGGCAGGTGTTACAAGCACTGAAGCTTTCTTT
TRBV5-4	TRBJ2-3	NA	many	CASSLEPKAHDTQYF	TGTGCCAGCAGCTTGGAGCCGAAGGCACATGATACGCAGTATTTT
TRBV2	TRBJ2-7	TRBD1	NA	CASSRGQPPYEQYF	TGTGCCAGCAGTAGGGGACAGCCTCCCTACGAGCAGTACTTC
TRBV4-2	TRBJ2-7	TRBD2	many	CASSRGLAGRDSYEQYF	TGTGCCAGCAGCCGCGGACTAGCGGGACGAGACTCCTACGAGCAGTACTTC
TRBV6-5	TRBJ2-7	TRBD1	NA	CASSYDVRGLSEQYF	TGTGCCAGCAGTTACGATGTCAGGGGGTTAAGCGAGCAGTACTTC
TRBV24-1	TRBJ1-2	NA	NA	CATFALGRYTF	TGTGCCACCTTTGCTTTAGGGCGCTACACCTTC
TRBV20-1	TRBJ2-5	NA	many	CSARDSKETQYF	TGCAGTGCTAGGGACAGTAAAGAGACCCAGTACTTC
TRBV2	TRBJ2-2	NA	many	CASSTDRWGTTNTGELFF	TGTGCCAGCAGTACCGACAGGTGGGGGACTACTAACACCGGGGAGCTGTTTTTT
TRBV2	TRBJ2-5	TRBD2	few	CATSLAVETQYF	TGTGCCACCTCACTAGCGGTTGAGACCCAGTACTTC
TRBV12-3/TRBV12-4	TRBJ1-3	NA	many	CASSQGIRNTIYF	TGTGCCAGCAGTCAGGGGATCCGGAACACCATATATTTT